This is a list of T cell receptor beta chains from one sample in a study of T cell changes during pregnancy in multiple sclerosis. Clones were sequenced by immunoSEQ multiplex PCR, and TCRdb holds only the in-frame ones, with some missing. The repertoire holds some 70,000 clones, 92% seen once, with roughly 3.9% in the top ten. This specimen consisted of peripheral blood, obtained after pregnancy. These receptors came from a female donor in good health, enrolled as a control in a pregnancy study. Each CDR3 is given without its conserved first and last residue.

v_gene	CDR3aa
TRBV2	ASSEDVDRVTGELF
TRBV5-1	ASSLPGQGKGNYGYT
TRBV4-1	ASSQEGDRGLGGYT
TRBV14	ASSQDRAGYSYNEQF
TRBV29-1	SVARGQPGNTIY
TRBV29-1	SVESSPPGNSGANVLT
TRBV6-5	ASSPQGYNEQF
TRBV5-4	ASSLPSSRAETQY
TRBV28	ASGQPTDGYT
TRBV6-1	ASMEDRGLEKLF
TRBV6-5	ASRGGTGFYEQY
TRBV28	ASSPPYSRDTFYGYT
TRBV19	ASSQGLTNQPQH
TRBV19	ASMEYSTTEAF
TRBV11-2	ASSLRGRTNTGELF
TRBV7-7	ASSPRGYGELF
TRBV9	ASSVAGDGNEQF
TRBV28	AVSSGLYGYT
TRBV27	ASSLWTSGGFTDTQY
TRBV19	APARGMNTEAF
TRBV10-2	ASSQRGGRSTDTQY
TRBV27	ASSFSTENTEAF
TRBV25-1	ASSEYWPSGEQF
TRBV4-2	ASSLSQGTAKNTIY
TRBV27	ASSSAQRSGYT
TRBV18	ASSPGTTLEQY
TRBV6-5	ASSYGRIANEQF
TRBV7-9	ASSTLAGGRTGELF
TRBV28	ASSPPQNTEAF
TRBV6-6	ASSPQGRELYNEQF
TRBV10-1	ATKCRESLLQETQY
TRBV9	ASSPTLAGTDTQY
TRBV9	ASSVGQRPDTQY
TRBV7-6	ASSVDSGGASEQF
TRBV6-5	ASSYGQFLPQH
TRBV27	ASKRGGSGNTIY
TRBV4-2	ASSQDWGQQNEKLF
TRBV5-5	ASSADRGYSASGEKLF
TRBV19	ASSTRDRGYIQY
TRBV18	ASSPFTNSYEQY
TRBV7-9	ASSLATGERETQY